Shown below are 8 T cell receptor beta chains from a single sample sequenced in a study of blood T cell repertoires in COVID-19. Here immunoSEQ multiplex PCR was the method, and the copy in TCRdb shows in-frame clones only, minus some. The sample has some 170,000 clones; 84% are singletons. The specimen was PBMCs or T cells enriched from blood (not recorded which). These receptor sequences come from a man aged 50-60 years who had recovered from COVID-19.

The V call is TRBV3-1 (or the pseudogene TRBV3-2), the J call TRBJ2-5; 8 bases agree with TRBD1. This CDR3 region has 16 residues. The J segment lost 1 base and the V segment lost 4 bases, leaving 8 bases of the junction unmatched. The germline CDR1 and CDR2 sequences are LGHDT and YNNKEL (reference sequence). The CDR3: CASSRGTGAVQETQYF. The CDR3 DNA reads as TGTGCCAGCAGCCGAGGGACAGGAGCTGTCCAAGAGACCCAGTACTTC.

The chain has TRBV10-3 and TRBJ2-5, with D tentatively TRBD2 (6 bases). The CDR3 loop spans 14 amino acids. V lost 3 bases to trimming and J lost 4 bases, with 12 bases between them. Per the germline V gene, CDR1 is ENHRY and CDR2 is SYGVKD. The CDR3 region is CAISDLGGRETQYF. In DNA form, the CDR3 reads TGTGCCATCAGTGACCTGGGAGGTAGAGAGACCCAGTACTTC.

This rearrangement joins TRBV6-5 to TRBJ2-5; 7 nucleotides match TRBD1. The ends lost 8 bases at V and 4 bases at J; junction bases unmatched: 10. Per the germline V gene, CDR1 is MNHEY and CDR2 is SVGAGI. The CDR3 is 14 amino acids. The CDR3 nucleotides read TGTGCCAGCCTAAACTCAGACAGGGTAGAGACCCAGTACTTC. Its protein is CASLNSDRVETQYF.

V gene TRBV7-9 combines with J gene TRBJ2-1; tentative D call: TRBD1 (6 bases). Germline V gives CDR1 SEHNR, CDR2 FQNEAQ (reference sequence). The V and J ends lost 0 bases and 0 bases respectively, with 9 bases between them. This CDR3 is built from 16 residues. The DNA for the CDR3 is TGTGCCAGCAGCTTAGCATTAGGGGGCTCCTACAATGAGCAGTTCTTC. Encoded protein: CASSLALGGSYNEQFF.

The chain couples TRBV18 to TRBJ1-1, with unresolved D. The V end was cut by 2 bases, the J end by 7 bases, with 8 bases between. The CDR3 totals 12 residues. CDR1 is KGHSH, CDR2 LQKENI, per germline. The CDR3 bases are TGTGCCAGCTCACCAAGGAGGGATGAAGCTTTCTTT. It is translated as CASSPRRDEAFF.

This clone was counted only a few times. The chain employs TRBV29-1 and TRBJ1-3; D gene uncertain. CDR1 SQVTM and CDR2 ANQGSEA come from the germline V gene. The length of the CDR3 is 14 residues. Trimming took 3 bases from V and 0 from J, leaving 9 bases between them. This chain's CDR3 is CSVEGRHSGNTIYF. In DNA form, the CDR3 reads TGCAGCGTTGAGGGCAGGCACTCTGGAAACACCATATATTTT.

This clone came up many times. This rearrangement joins TRBV2 to TRBJ1-6; D unclear. The CDR3 spans 13 residues. Trimming removed 4 bases from V and 9 bases from J, with 10 bases in between. Germline values: CDR1 SNHLY, CDR2 FYNNEI. The CDR3 nucleotides are TGTGCCAGCAGTGTGGTGTCGAGTTCACCCCTCCACTTT. Translating gives CASSVVSSSPLHF.

This chain links TRBV6-1 with TRBJ1-1; D gene unclear. The CDR3 extends over 14 amino acids. Trimming removed 1 base from V and 0 bases from J, with 6 bases in between. CDR1 is MNHNS and CDR2 is SASEGT in the germline V gene. CDR3 nucleotides: TGTGCCAGCAGTGAAGGGGCTCTGAACACTGAAGCTTTCTTT. Translating gives CASSEGALNTEAFF.